The present T cell receptor (beta chain) was sequenced within a study of T cell clones after liver transplantation. For the study at large: TCRbeta sequencing after a pre-transplant mixed lymphocyte reaction identified graft-donor-reactive clones, later tracked in post-transplant blood. Tolerance: complete withdrawal held at least one year, liver enzymes staying within twice normal. Samples came pre-transplant, pre-randomization before withdrawal, and post-randomization after withdrawal ended.

Study-level results: Circulating graft-donor-reactive CD4 TCRbeta sequences fell significantly post-transplant in 5 of 8 subjects.

The repertoire was sequenced with immunoSEQ multiplex PCR; TCRdb's copy has only in-frame clones and lacks some. The sample contains tens of thousands of clones, less than 75% of which appear only once. This clone occurred a few times. What it recognizes is unknown. Source: CD4+ T cells from blood, taken at the 22-month timepoint. The TCR was taken from a human patient who received a liver transplant. Part of the T cell pool may stem from the graft donor.

In DNA, the CDR3 is TGTGCCAGCAGCTTAGGTCTCTCTGGAAACACCATATATTTT. Translated: CASSLGLSGNTIYF. V usage is TRBV7-9 and J usage is TRBJ1-3; D unresolved. Trimming shortened V by 1 base and J by 0 bases, and 4 bases separated the two germline ends. The CDR3 has 14 amino acids. Germline assignment: CDR1 SEHNR and CDR2 FQNEAQ (reference sequence).